This T cell receptor (beta chain) was recorded in a study of long-term antiretroviral therapy in people with HIV. Germline V gives CDR1 GTSNPN, CDR2 SVGIG (reference sequence). Trimming took 8 bases from V and 4 from J, leaving 17 bases between them. The CDR3 covers 13 residues. To note about this clone: Its target is unknown.

At the survey level, the v3.0 immunoSEQ assay was run. Repertoires were generated with immunoSEQ multiplex PCR, while TCRdb's copy carries only in-frame clones and drops some. The data contain about 20,000 clones, less than 95% of them singletons. Study-level results: With ART, diversity went up but was still lower than in transplant donor controls.

The rearrangement uses TRBV30 and TRBJ2-5, with TRBD1 as a possible D gene (5 bases). This sequence was found in a woman between 25 and 40 years old with HIV. Sample: unsorted PBMCs, taken about 4.5 years before starting antiretroviral therapy. CDR3 nucleotides: TGTGCCCTAGGGGCTAACCCGAGAGAGACCCAGTACTTC. Translated: CALGANPRETQYF.